Listed below are T cell receptor beta chains from one sample, sequenced in a study of T cell responses to AZD1222 COVID-19 vaccine. Method: immunoSEQ multiplex PCR; TCRdb's copy keeps in-frame clones and lacks some. The data contain tens of thousands of clones, around 90% of them singletons. The source material was peripheral blood, sampled on day 0 of AZD1222 vaccination. These TCRs come from an adult in good health. CDR3s include the opening cysteine and the closing phenylalanine or tryptophan. A D gene is named only where the DNA matches it firmly. Not all rows give a size; the values are once, few, many and, for expanded clones, a class.

d_call	cdr3_length	v_call	j_call	clone_size	cdr3_aa	cdr3_nt
-	14	TRBV28	TRBJ2-5	-	CASKNYLQQETQYF	TGTGCCAGCAAGAACTATCTACAGCAAGAGACCCAGTACTTC
-	13	TRBV5-1	TRBJ2-7	-	CASSSGRGHEQYF	TGCGCCAGCAGCTCCGGTCGAGGCCACGAGCAGTACTTC
-	15	TRBV21-1	TRBJ2-4	-	CAIPPGLGGPNIQYF	TGTGCCATCCCACCGGGACTAGGGGGCCCAAACATTCAGTACTTC
TRBD2	16	TRBV5-5	TRBJ2-5	few	CASSLELAGGRETQYF	TGTGCCAGCAGCTTGGAACTAGCGGGGGGCCGGGAGACCCAGTACTTC
TRBD2	17	TRBV5-1	TRBJ2-7	once	CASSSSSGSGRPYEQYF	TGCGCCAGCAGCTCTTCTTCGGGTAGCGGGAGACCCTACGAGCAGTACTTC
TRBD1	16	TRBV27	TRBJ1-4	few	CASSTGPGTGSEKLFF	TGTGCCAGCAGCACCGGTCCCGGGACAGGGTCTGAAAAACTGTTTTTT
-	14	TRBV5-1	TRBJ1-1	-	CASSQGEANTEAFF	TGCGCCAGCAGCCAAGGGGAAGCGAACACTGAAGCTTTCTTT
-	13	TRBV11-2	TRBJ1-1	-	CASSQAWATEAFF	TGTGCCAGCAGCCAAGCGTGGGCCACTGAAGCTTTCTTT
-	14	TRBV5-1	TRBJ2-3	-	CASSLIGGTDTQYF	TGCGCCAGCAGCTTGATAGGGGGCACAGATACGCAGTATTTT
-	16	TRBV15	TRBJ2-5	-	CATSRAHGGRQETQYF	TGTGCCACCAGCAGAGCGCATGGGGGCAGGCAAGAGACCCAGTACTTC
TRBD1	15	TRBV10-3	TRBJ1-5	-	CAISDYDRDEQPQHF	TGTGCCATCAGTGACTACGACAGGGACGAACAGCCCCAGCATTTT
-	13	TRBV29-1	TRBJ2-7	-	CSVETGFHYEQYF	TGCAGCGTTGAAACAGGGTTCCACTACGAGCAGTACTTC
-	15	TRBV10-3	TRBJ2-1	-	CAIARDSSSYNEQFF	TGTGCCATCGCCAGGGACTCTAGCTCCTACAATGAGCAGTTCTTC
TRBD2	14	TRBV29-1	TRBJ2-1	-	CSVGLAGGHNEQFF	TGCAGCGTTGGGCTAGCGGGAGGTCACAATGAGCAGTTCTTC
-	12	TRBV12-3/TRBV12-4	TRBJ1-5	-	CASSYTDQPQHF	TGTGCCAGCAGTTACACCGACCAGCCCCAGCATTTT
TRBD1	14	TRBV3-1/TRBV3-2	TRBJ1-4	-	CASSVGQPNEKLFF	TGTGCCAGCAGCGTGGGACAGCCTAATGAAAAACTGTTTTTT
TRBD1	15	TRBV19	TRBJ2-3	-	CASSIKQGSTDTQYF	TGTGCCAGTAGTATAAAACAGGGGAGCACAGATACGCAGTATTTT
TRBD2	15	TRBV11-2	TRBJ2-1	once	CASNELAGGYNEQFF	TGTGCCAGCAACGAACTAGCGGGGGGCTACAATGAGCAGTTCTTC
-	15	TRBV9	TRBJ2-3	-	CASSVSSGLKDTQYF	TGTGCCAGCAGCGTAAGTAGCGGACTGAAAGATACGCAGTATTTT
-	13	TRBV12-3/TRBV12-4	TRBJ1-5	-	CASSYRVHQPQHF	TGTGCCAGCAGTTATAGGGTGCATCAGCCCCAGCATTTT
-	15	TRBV4-2	TRBJ1-4	-	CASSQDKVNGEKLFF	TGTGCCAGCAGCCAAGATAAGGTTAACGGTGAAAAACTGTTTTTT
-	13	TRBV7-9	TRBJ1-2	-	CASSLANNYGYTF	TGTGCCAGCAGCTTAGCAAATAACTATGGCTACACCTTC
-	12	TRBV5-6	TRBJ1-2	-	CASSSGDYGYTF	TGTGCCAGCAGCTCAGGGGACTATGGCTACACCTTC
-	15	TRBV6-5	TRBJ2-7	-	CASRHSGLSSYEQYF	TGTGCCAGCAGACACAGTGGATTGAGCTCCTACGAGCAGTACTTC
TRBD1	14	TRBV2	TRBJ2-3	-	CASSDRVVTDTQYF	TGTGCCAGCAGCGACAGGGTGGTCACAGATACGCAGTATTTT
TRBD1	15	TRBV13	TRBJ1-2	-	CASSLGPSTGEGYTF	TGTGCCAGCAGCTTAGGCCCCTCGACAGGGGAAGGCTACACCTTC
TRBD1	14	TRBV5-1	TRBJ2-1	-	CASSPGQGHNEQFF	TGCGCCAGCAGCCCCGGACAGGGACACAATGAGCAGTTCTTC
TRBD2	17	TRBV9	TRBJ2-7	-	CASSVGLAGGMGYEQYF	TGTGCCAGCAGCGTGGGACTAGCGGGAGGGATGGGCTACGAGCAGTACTTC
-	16	TRBV19	TRBJ1-6	-	CASSPPGRRGNSPLHF	TGTGCCAGTTCACCCCCGGGCCGAAGGGGTAATTCACCCCTCCACTTT
TRBD2	16	TRBV6-5	TRBJ2-2	-	CASSYGTREGTGELFF	TGTGCCAGCAGTTACGGGACCAGGGAGGGCACCGGGGAGCTGTTTTTT
-	16	TRBV12-5	TRBJ1-6	-	CASALRLSSYNSPLHF	TGTGCTAGTGCCTTGAGGTTAAGCTCCTATAATTCACCCCTCCACTTT
TRBD1	15	TRBV19	TRBJ1-4	-	CASSVYRDSNEKLFF	TGTGCCAGTAGTGTTTACCGGGACAGTAATGAAAAACTGTTTTTT
-	14	TRBV27	TRBJ1-5	-	CASSLLAGNQPQHF	TGTGCCAGCAGTTTATTAGCCGGGAATCAGCCCCAGCATTTT